The clone carrying this T cell receptor (beta chain) was counted at least ten times. The antigen is not known. The source of the sample is a study of molecular identifiers for immune sequencing clone quantification. Whole-study results and caveats: Clone sizes could be underestimated for highly expanded clones when identical TCR molecules share a barcode.

The CDR3 is 17 residues long. CDR1 is DFQATT and CDR2 is SNEGSKA in the germline V gene (reference sequence). J lost 4 bases, V lost 0 bases, and 10 bases had no gene match. TCRdb reprocessed the PCR reads via MiXCR and lists one record per CDR3 protein. Here the sample spans about 640,000 distinct CDR3 sequences, 20% being singletons. The naive CD8 libraries originated from between roughly 18,000 and 1,000,000 sorted cells and drew on 10%, 30% or 50% RNA. CD8+CD4-CCR7+CD45RA+ cells were sorted as naive CD8 T cells. The sequencing input was naive CD8+ T cells from blood, with Jurkat cell RNA spiked in. Subset: FACS-sorted CD8+CD4-CCR7+CD45RA+ naive T cells. This clonotype originated in a human donor in good health. Some libraries in this study had Jurkat cell RNA spiked in. V usage is TRBV20-1 and J usage is TRBJ2-7; 12 bases agree with TRBD2. The CDR3 coding sequence is TGCAGTGCTAGAGATGGTTTTCGCACTAGCGGGGGGTACGAGCAGTACTTC. The encoded protein is CSARDGFRTSGGYEQYF.